This record covers a single TCR beta chain. Its target is not known. The V gene's germline CDR1 is GTSNPN and CDR2 SVGIG (reference sequence). V lost 0 bases to trimming and J lost 2 bases, with 4 bases between them. The CDR3 covers 12 residues. TCRdb passed the RT-PCR reads through MiXCR, listing each CDR3 protein once. The table shows hundreds of thousands of distinct CDR3 sequences, with 6.5% to 8% occurring only once. This sample was taken from a study of response to subunit inactivated influenza vaccine. The study, taken as a whole, reports: Few new T cells, the authors suggested, are recruited by each seasonal influenza vaccination.

The gene calls are TRBV30 and TRBJ1-2; no firm D call. This sample comprised PBMCs from blood, obtained approximately 25 months after vaccination. This clonotype was sampled from a man between 50 and 75 years old who received an inactivated influenza vaccine. CDR3 in amino acids: CAWSVQNYGYTF. Here the CDR3 DNA reads TGTGCCTGGAGTGTACAGAACTATGGCTACACCTTC.